This TCR beta chain was documented in a study of T-cell memory formation after mild COVID-19. Overall study findings and caveats: Clones contracting day 15 to 85 were balanced CD4/CD8; later expanders leaned CD4+. Those CD4+ clones that contracted were mainly in CM and EM (CD8+ ones in EMRA).

The table lists this clonotype with many counts. The antigen is undetermined. UMIs and sample barcodes were carried by the TCR alpha and TCR beta cDNA libraries that 5'RACE produced using constant-segment primers. TCRdb recomputed calls from the 5' RACE reads with MiXCR, one row per CDR3 protein. The sample carries 45,000 or so distinct CDR3 sequences, 6% to 8.5% recorded once. This receptor was taken from an adult who had mild COVID-19 (a few samples of this study predate the infection). Cell type and time point are not known. The sequenced sample consisted of PBMCs or a T cell subset sorted from them (not recorded which).

CDR3: CASNRAGASVAEQFF. CDR3 sequence (DNA): TGTGCCAGCAACCGAGCGGGGGCCTCCGTTGCGGAGCAGTTCTTC. The V gene is TRBV12-3 or TRBV12-4, the J gene TRBJ2-1; 8 bases agree with TRBD2. V shed 7 bases, J shed 10 bases, and the junction held 15 bases outside the gene matches. This CDR3 is built from 15 residues.